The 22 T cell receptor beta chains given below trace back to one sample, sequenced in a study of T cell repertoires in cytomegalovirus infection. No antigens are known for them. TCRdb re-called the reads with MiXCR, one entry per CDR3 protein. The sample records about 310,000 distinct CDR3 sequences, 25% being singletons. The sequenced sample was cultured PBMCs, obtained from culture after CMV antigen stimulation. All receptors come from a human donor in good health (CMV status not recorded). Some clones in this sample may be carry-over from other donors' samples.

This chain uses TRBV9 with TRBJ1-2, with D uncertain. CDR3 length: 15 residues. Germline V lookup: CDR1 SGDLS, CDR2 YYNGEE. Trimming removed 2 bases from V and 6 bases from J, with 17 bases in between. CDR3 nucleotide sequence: TGTGCCAGCAGCGTGCTAGGACGGTCCCGGGATGGCTACACCTTC. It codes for CASSVLGRSRDGYTF.

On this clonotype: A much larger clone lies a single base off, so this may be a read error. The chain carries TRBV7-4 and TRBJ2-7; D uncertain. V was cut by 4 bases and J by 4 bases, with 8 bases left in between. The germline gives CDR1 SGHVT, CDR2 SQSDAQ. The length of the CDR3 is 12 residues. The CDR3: CASSSDGYEQYV. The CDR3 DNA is TGTGCCAGCAGCTCGGACGGGTACGAGCAGTACGTC.

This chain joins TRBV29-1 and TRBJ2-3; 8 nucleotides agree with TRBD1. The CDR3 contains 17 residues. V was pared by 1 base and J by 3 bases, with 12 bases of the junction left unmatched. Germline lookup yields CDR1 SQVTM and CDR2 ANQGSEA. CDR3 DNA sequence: TGCAGCGTTGAAGGGTTGGGGACAGGCAGTGTAACAGATACGCAGTATTTT. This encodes CSVEGLGTGSVTDTQYF.

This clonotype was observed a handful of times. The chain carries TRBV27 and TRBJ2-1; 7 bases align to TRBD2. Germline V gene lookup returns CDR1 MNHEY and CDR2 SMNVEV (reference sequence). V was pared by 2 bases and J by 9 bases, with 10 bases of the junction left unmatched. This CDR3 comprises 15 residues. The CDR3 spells CASSLTVGGPGEQFF. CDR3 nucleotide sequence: TGTGCCAGCAGTTTAACGGTGGGAGGGCCCGGTGAGCAGTTCTTC.

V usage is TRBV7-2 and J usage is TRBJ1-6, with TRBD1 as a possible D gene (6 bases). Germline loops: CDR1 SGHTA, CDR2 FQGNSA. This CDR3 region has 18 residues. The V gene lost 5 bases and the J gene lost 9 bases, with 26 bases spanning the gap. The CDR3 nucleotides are TGTGCCAGCAGCCCCGGACAGCCTGGGGAGGTTCGAAGTTCACCCCTCCACTTT. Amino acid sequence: CASSPGQPGEVRSSPLHF.

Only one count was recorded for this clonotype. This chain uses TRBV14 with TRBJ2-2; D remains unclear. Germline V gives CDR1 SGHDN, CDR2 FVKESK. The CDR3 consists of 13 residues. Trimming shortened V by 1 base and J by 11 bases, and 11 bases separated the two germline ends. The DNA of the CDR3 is TGTGCCAGCAGCCAAGGCCACGGTGGAGAGCTGTTTTTT. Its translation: CASSQGHGGELFF.

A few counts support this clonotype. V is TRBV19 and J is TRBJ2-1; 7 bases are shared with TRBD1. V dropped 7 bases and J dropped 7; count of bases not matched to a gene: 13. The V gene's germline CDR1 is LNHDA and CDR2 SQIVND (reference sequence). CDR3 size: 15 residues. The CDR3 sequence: CASNEGAFGQNEQFF. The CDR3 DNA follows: TGTGCCAGTAACGAGGGGGCGTTCGGGCAAAATGAGCAGTTCTTC.

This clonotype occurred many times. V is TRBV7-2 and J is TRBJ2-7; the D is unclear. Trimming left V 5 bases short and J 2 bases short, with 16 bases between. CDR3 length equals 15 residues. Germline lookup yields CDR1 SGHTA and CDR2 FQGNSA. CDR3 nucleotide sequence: TGTGCCAGCAGCCGTAGTCTGTCAGCCCCCTACGAGCAGTACGTC. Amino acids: CASSRSLSAPYEQYV.

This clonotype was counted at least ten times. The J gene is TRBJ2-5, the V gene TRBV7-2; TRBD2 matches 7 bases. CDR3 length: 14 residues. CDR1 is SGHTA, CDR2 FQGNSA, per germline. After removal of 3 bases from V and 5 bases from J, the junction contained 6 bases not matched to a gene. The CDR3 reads CASSFGGSDETQYF. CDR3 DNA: TGTGCCAGCAGCTTCGGCGGGAGTGACGAGACCCAGTACTTC.

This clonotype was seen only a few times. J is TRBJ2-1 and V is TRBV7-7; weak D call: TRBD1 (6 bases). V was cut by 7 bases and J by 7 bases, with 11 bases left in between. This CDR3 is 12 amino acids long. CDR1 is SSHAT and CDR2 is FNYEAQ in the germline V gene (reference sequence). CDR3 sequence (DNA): TGTGCCAGCAACCCACAGGGAAATGAGCAGTTCTTC. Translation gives CASNPQGNEQFF.

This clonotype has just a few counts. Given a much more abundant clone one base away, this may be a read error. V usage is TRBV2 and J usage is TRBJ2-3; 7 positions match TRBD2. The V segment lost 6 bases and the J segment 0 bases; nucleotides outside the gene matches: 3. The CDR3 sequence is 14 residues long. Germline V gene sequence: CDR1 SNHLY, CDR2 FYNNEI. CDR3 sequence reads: CASRTSRSTDTQYF. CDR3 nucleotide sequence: TGTGCCAGCAGGACTAGCCGGAGCACAGATACGCAGTATTTT.

The CDR3: CAISAGDNQPQHF. The CDR3 DNA is TGTGCCATCAGCGCAGGGGACAATCAGCCCCAGCATTTT. The chain recombines TRBV10-3 with TRBJ1-5; weak D call: TRBD1 (6 bases). The CDR3 covers 13 residues. V was shortened by 6 bases and J by 3 bases, with 9 bases between the two germline ends. In germline, CDR1 is ENHRY, CDR2 SYGVKD.

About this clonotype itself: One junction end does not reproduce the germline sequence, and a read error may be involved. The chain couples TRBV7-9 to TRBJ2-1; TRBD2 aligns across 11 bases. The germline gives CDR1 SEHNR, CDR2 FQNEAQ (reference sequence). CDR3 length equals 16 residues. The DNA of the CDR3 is TGTGCCAGCAGCGTAGCGGGAGGGCCCCCCTACAATGAGCAGTTCTTC. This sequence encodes CASSVAGGPPYNEQFF.

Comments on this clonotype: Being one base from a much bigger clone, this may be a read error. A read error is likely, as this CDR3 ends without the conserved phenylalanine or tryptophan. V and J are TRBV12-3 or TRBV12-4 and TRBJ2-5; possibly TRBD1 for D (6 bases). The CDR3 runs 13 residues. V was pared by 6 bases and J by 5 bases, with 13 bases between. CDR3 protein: CASSRLQGETQYS. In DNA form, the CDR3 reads TGTGCCAGCAGCCGCCTCCAGGGGGAGACCCAGTACTCC.

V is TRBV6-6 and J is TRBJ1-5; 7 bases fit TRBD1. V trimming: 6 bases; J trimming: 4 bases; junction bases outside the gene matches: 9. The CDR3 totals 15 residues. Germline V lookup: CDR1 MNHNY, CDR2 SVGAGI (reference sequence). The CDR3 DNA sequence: TGTGCCAGCAGCACTGACAGGGAGGGGAATCAGCCCCAGCATTTT. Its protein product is CASSTDREGNQPQHF.

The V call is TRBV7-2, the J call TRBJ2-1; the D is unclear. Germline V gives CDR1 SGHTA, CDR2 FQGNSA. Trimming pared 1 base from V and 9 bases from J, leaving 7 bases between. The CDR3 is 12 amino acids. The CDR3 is CASSLGLLEQFF. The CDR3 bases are TGTGCCAGCAGCTTAGGTCTCCTTGAGCAGTTCTTC.

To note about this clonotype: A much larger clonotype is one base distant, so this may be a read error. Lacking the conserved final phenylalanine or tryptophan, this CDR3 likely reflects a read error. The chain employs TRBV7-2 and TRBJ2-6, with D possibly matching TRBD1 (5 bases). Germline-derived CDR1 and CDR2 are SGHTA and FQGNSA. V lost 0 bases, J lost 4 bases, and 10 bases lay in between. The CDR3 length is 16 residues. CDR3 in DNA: TGTGCCAGCAGCTTAGCGGGGCCTTCGGGGGCCAACGTCCTGACTTCC. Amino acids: CASSLAGPSGANVLTS.

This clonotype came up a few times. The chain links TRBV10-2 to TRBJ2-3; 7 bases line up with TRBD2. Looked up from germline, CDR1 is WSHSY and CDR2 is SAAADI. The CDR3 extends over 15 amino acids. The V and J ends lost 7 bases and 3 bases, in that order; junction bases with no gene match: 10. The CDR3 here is CASKRSGIVTDTQYF. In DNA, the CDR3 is TGCGCCAGCAAGAGGAGCGGGATAGTTACAGATACGCAGTATTTT.

CDR3 nucleotide sequence: TGCAGCGTTGAACATGCGGGGGGGGTAGGCTACAATGAGCAGTTCTTC. Translating gives CSVEHAGGVGYNEQFF. The J gene is TRBJ2-1, the V gene TRBV29-1; 9 bases are shared with TRBD2. Trimming at V came to 2 bases and at J to 3 bases, leaving 8 bases not matched to a gene. CDR1 and CDR2 (germline): SQVTM, ANQGSEA. The CDR3 spans 16 residues.

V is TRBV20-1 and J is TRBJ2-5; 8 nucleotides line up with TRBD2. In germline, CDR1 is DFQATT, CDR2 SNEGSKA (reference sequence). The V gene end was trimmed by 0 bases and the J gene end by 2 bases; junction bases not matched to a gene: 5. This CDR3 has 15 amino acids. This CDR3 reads CSAREGSGVQETQYF. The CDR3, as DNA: TGCAGTGCTAGAGAGGGTAGCGGGGTTCAAGAGACCCAGTACTTC.

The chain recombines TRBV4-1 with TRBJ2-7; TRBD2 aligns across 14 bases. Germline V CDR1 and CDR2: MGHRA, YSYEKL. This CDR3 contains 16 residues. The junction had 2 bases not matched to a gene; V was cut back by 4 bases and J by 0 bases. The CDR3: CASSRGTSGGSYEQYF. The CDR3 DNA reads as TGCGCCAGCAGCCGAGGGACTAGCGGGGGCTCCTACGAGCAGTACTTC.

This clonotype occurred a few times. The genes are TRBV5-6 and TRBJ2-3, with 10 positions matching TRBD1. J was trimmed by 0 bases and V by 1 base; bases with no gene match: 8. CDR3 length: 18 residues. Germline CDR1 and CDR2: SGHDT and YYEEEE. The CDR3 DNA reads TGTGCCAGCAGCTTGTTGCGACAGGGGGCGTCGAGCACAGATACGCAGTATTTT. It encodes CASSLLRQGASSTDTQYF.